This paragraph covers one TCR beta chain sequence. Its antigen is unknown. Sequencing was performed with immunoSEQ multiplex PCR; in TCRdb, only in-frame clones are kept and a portion is missing. The data show around 91,000 clones, roughly 92% seen once. This entry comes from a study of cytomegalovirus exposure and HLA in healthy donors. The study's findings and limits: There were around 160 TCR beta chains listed as cytomegalovirus-associated. A few chains linked to CMV were shown in vitro to be specific for CMV antigens.

CDR1 LGHNA and CDR2 YSLEER come from the germline V gene. The CDR3 runs to 15 residues. V shed 0 bases and J shed 6 bases, with 14 bases lying between them. The gene calls are TRBV4-3 and TRBJ1-1, with a possible D match to TRBD1 (5 bases). This sequence originates from a woman aged 25-40 years in good health and CMV-seropositive. The source material was PBMCs. The CDR3 reads CASSQDWQGRAEAFF. CDR3 sequence (DNA): TGCGCCAGCAGCCAAGACTGGCAGGGTCGGGCTGAAGCTTTCTTT.